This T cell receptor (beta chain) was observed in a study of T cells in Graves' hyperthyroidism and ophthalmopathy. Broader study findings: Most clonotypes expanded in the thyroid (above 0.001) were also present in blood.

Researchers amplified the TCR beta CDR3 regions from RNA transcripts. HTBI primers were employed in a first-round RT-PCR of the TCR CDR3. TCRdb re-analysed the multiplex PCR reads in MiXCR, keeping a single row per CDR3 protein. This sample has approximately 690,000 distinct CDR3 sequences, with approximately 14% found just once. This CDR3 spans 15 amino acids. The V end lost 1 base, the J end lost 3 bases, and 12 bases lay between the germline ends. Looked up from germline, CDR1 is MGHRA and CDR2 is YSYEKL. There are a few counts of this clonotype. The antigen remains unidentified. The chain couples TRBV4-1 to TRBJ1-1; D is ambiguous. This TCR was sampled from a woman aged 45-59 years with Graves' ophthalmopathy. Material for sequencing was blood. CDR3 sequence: CASSQGWGGDTEAFF. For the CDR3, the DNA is TGCGCCAGCAGCCAAGGATGGGGTGGCGACACTGAAGCTTTCTTT.